This T cell receptor (beta chain) was identified during a study of T cell responses to AZD1222 COVID-19 vaccine. Overall study context: Second-dose intervals near 4 or 12 weeks were combined.

Details on this clone: Antigen specificity is unknown.

Profiling relied on immunoSEQ multiplex PCR, and the TCRdb table lists in-frame clones only, not all of them. Here the sample spans fewer than 110,000 clones, 70% to 90% being singletons. V gave up 7 bases and J gave up 1 base, with 18 bases separating them. Germline lookup yields CDR1 MNHEY and CDR2 SMNVEV (reference sequence). CDR3 size: 16 residues. Study observations and caveats: Recipients of AZD1222 seropositive at baseline numbered only five or six. The donor group comprised mostly white British people and more females; the analysis possibly underestimated clonal diversity. The CD4 TCRs associated with vaccination extended across spike and predominated at 160-218 and 743-854.

The chain employs TRBV27 and TRBJ2-3, with D possibly being TRBD2 (7 bases). The receptor's source is an adult in good health. Sequencing used peripheral blood, obtained on day 0 of AZD1222 vaccination. CDR3 DNA: TGTGCCAGCACCGCCCTGGGGGGGCACCGCACAGATACGCAGTATTTT. The encoded protein is CASTALGGHRTDTQYF.